Listed below are T cell receptor beta chains from one sample, sequenced in a study of somatic reversion in DOCK8 deficiency. Using its own MiXCR run on the multiplex PCR reads, TCRdb lists one record per CDR3 protein. The data show roughly 400 distinct CDR3 sequences, about 19% seen once. Sequencing used peripheral blood. The receptor set was obtained from a human donor with DOCK8 deficiency. CDR3s include the opening cysteine and the closing phenylalanine or tryptophan. A D gene is named only where the DNA matches it firmly. Not every row has a clone size; where given, it reads once, few, many or a size class.

CDR3aa,CDR3nt,v_gene,len,abundance,j_gene,d_gene
CSARVGYNTEAFF,TGCAGTGCTAGAGTGGGATACAACACTGAAGCTTTCTTT,TRBV20-1,13,hyperexpanded,TRBJ1-1,.
CASSQDTGGWHTGTEAFF,TGCGCCAGCAGCCAAGATACGGGGGGGTGGCATACCGGCACTGAAGCTTTCTTT,TRBV4-3,18,medium-sized,TRBJ1-1,.
CASSRGHRSSGANVLTF,TGCGCCAGCAGCCGAGGACACAGGAGCTCTGGGGCCAACGTCCTGACTTTC,TRBV4-3,17,.,TRBJ2-6,.
CASSLLGQANTEAFF,TGTGCCAGTAGCCTCTTGGGGCAAGCGAACACTGAAGCTTTCTTT,TRBV19,15,large,TRBJ1-1,.
CASSEGGALVNYGYTF,TGTGCCAGCAGTGAAGGCGGCGCCCTAGTTAACTATGGCTACACCTTC,TRBV25-1,16,.,TRBJ1-2,.
CASSPTGFYGYTF,TGTGCCAGCAGCCCGACAGGGTTCTATGGCTACACCTTC,TRBV12-3/TRBV12-4,13,large,TRBJ1-2,TRBD1
CASSQEEGRNTIYF,TGCGCCAGCAGCCAAGAAGAGGGGAGAAACACCATATATTTT,TRBV4-3,14,.,TRBJ1-3,.
CASSKQVPHYEQYF,TGTGCCAGCAGTAAACAGGTCCCTCACTACGAGCAGTACTTC,TRBV28,14,medium-sized,TRBJ2-7,.
CASSRGDGTEAFF,TGTGCCAGCAGCAGAGGGGACGGGACTGAAGCTTTCTTT,TRBV9,13,.,TRBJ1-1,.
CASSPRQVVYSPLHF,TGTGCCAGCAGCCCTAGACAGGTCGTTTATTCACCCCTCCACTTT,TRBV28,15,large,TRBJ1-6,.
CASSLDFRVEGTHFF,TGTGCCAGCAGTTTGGACTTCAGGGTGGAGGGAACACATTTCTTT,TRBV27,15,hyperexpanded,TRBJ1-1,.
CASSPHNRAKGYTF,TGTGCCAGCAGCCCCCATAATAGGGCGAAAGGCTACACCTTC,TRBV7-8,14,.,TRBJ1-2,.
CASSLSRSTNEKLFF,TGTGCCAGCAGCTTATCTAGGTCTACTAATGAAAAACTGTTTTTT,TRBV7-9,15,large,TRBJ1-4,.
CASSREGTYEQYF,TGTGCCAGCAGCCGAGAGGGCACCTACGAGCAGTACTTC,TRBV4-2,13,.,TRBJ2-7,.
CASSQGSYAGNTIYF,TGTGCCAGCAGCCAAGGTTCCTACGCTGGAAACACCATATATTTT,TRBV14,15,.,TRBJ1-3,.
CASSFRSGTGSGNTIYF,TGTGCCAGCAGCTTTCGATCTGGGACAGGGTCTGGAAACACCATATATTTT,TRBV11-2,17,large,TRBJ1-3,TRBD1
CASSFGTGVRAFF,TGTGCCAGCAGTTTCGGGACGGGCGTTAGGGCTTTCTTT,TRBV6-2/TRBV6-3,13,few,TRBJ1-1,.